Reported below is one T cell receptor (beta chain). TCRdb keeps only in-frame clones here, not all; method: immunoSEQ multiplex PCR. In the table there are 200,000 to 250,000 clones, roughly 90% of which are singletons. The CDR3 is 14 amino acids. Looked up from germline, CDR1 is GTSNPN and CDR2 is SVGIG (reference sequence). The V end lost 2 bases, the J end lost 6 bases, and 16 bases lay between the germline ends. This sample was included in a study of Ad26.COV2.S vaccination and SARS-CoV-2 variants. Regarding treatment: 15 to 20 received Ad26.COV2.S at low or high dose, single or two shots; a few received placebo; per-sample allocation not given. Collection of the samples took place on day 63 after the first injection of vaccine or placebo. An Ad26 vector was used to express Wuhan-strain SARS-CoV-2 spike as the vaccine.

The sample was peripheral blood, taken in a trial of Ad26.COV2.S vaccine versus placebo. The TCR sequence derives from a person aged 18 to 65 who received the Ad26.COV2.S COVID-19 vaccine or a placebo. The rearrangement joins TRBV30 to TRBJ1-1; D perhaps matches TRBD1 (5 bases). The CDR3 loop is CAWSSSRGRPEAFF. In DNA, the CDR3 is TGTGCCTGGAGTTCCTCGAGGGGAAGGCCTGAAGCTTTCTTT.